The rows below give T cell receptor beta chains drawn from one sample of a study of beta chain features in type 1 diabetes. TCRdb's copy holds only in-frame clones and misses some; the assay was immunoSEQ multiplex PCR. The table records 200,000 to 300,000 clones, 25% to 35% of them present only once. The sequencing sample was made of central memory CD4+ T cells from blood. Every receptor here comes from a man aged 30-40 years in good health. Each CDR3 is given with its conserved first and last residue. Fields, in order: J gene, V gene, D gene, clone size, CDR3 protein, CDR3 DNA. A D gene is named only where the DNA matches it firmly. Clone size is given for some rows only: seen once, a few or many times, or a class if the clone is expanded.

TRBJ2-7,TRBV7-2,.,few,CASSPRGDRGEQYF,TGTGCCAGCAGCCCCCGGGGCGATCGGGGCGAGCAGTACTTC
TRBJ2-3,TRBV15,.,many,CATSRVSASTDTQYF,TGTGCCACCAGCAGAGTAAGCGCCAGCACAGATACGCAGTATTTT
TRBJ2-7,TRBV30,TRBD2,few,CAWSWGTMYEQYF,TGTGCCTGGAGTTGGGGGACTATGTACGAGCAGTACTTC
TRBJ2-3,TRBV11-2,.,.,CASSLAPSYRTDTQYF,TGTGCCAGCAGCTTAGCTCCTAGCTACCGCACAGATACGCAGTATTTT
TRBJ1-1,TRBV19,.,few,CASRAPEAFF,TGTGCCAGTCGGGCCCCTGAAGCTTTCTTT
TRBJ2-7,TRBV6-1,.,.,CASSGPGTYEQYF,TGTGCCAGCAGTGGCCCGGGTACCTACGAGCAGTACTTC
TRBJ2-1,TRBV5-1,TRBD1,few,CASSLAGQVYNEQFF,TGCGCCAGCAGCTTGGCGGGACAGGTCTACAATGAGCAGTTCTTC
TRBJ2-1,TRBV30,.,.,CAWSEGQSSYNEQFF,TGTGCCTGGAGTGAGGGGCAAAGCTCCTACAATGAGCAGTTCTTC
TRBJ2-1,TRBV7-8,TRBD2,few,CASNPQSGGYNEQFF,TGTGCCAGCAACCCCCAGAGCGGGGGGTACAATGAGCAGTTCTTC
TRBJ1-2,TRBV25-1,.,.,CASSDPNYGYTF,TGTGCCAGCAGTGACCCCAACTATGGCTACACCTTC
TRBJ2-3,TRBV28,.,.,CASSLAGSTDTQYF,TGTGCCAGCAGTTTGGCGGGATCCACAGATACGCAGTATTTT
TRBJ2-2,TRBV6-5,.,.,CASSYDLAGELFF,TGTGCCAGCAGTTACGACCTGGCCGGGGAGCTGTTTTTT
TRBJ2-7,TRBV13,.,few,CASSLAGTASSYEQYF,TGTGCCAGCAGCTTGGCCGGGACGGCCAGCTCCTACGAGCAGTACTTC
TRBJ1-1,TRBV30,.,many,CAWSVAGTEAFF,TGTGCCTGGAGTGTGGCTGGCACTGAAGCTTTCTTT
TRBJ2-1,TRBV29-1,.,many,CSVSVRGNEQFF,TGCAGCGTTTCGGTACGGGGGAATGAGCAGTTCTTC
TRBJ2-1,TRBV28,.,few,CASSFIGGLRNEQFF,TGTGCCAGCAGCTTCATAGGAGGCTTGCGGAATGAGCAGTTCTTC